This TCR beta chain was captured by sequencing in a study of T cell repertoires in cytomegalovirus infection. TCRdb processed the reads anew with MiXCR; each CDR3 protein has one entry. The table lists roughly 46,000 distinct CDR3 sequences, approximately 20% of them singletons. The CDR3 loop spans 15 amino acids. Germline trimming cut 6 bases from V and 1 base from J; bases unmatched to any gene: 6. Germline loops: CDR1 MNHNS, CDR2 SASEGT. In this sample, this clonotype turned up many times. Its antigen is not known. The source material was PBMCs, sequenced either directly or after in vitro stimulation (not recorded which). This sequence was found in a human donor in good health (CMV status not recorded). Some clones in this sample may be carry-over from other donors' samples. The gene calls are TRBV6-1 and TRBJ1-1, with 9 positions matching TRBD1. The CDR3 sequence: CASSPRGQGNTEAFF. CDR3 coding DNA: TGTGCCAGCAGCCCCCGGGGACAGGGGAACACTGAAGCTTTCTTT.